Sequencing of this T cell receptor beta chain was carried out in a study of cytomegalovirus exposure and HLA in healthy donors. Study details: Earlier work reported approximately 110 million unique TCR beta sequences from 170 million or so T cells. Study-level points and caveats: In a later analysis, across HLA loci, associated TCR counts were highest for DRB1, lowest for HLA-C. Earlier findings revealed that most TCR beta V segments proved productive either about 87% or about 30% of the time. Analyses of presence and absence presupposed an approximately uniform sequencing depth across donors.

On this clone: Its matching antigen is unknown.

CDR3 length: 14 residues. Germline assignment: CDR1 MNHNS and CDR2 SASEGT. V gave up 11 bases and J gave up 8 bases, with 21 bases separating them. The PCR used 60 Vbeta and 13 Jbeta primers. Profiling relied on immunoSEQ multiplex PCR, and the TCRdb table lists in-frame clones only, not all of them. The sample shows roughly 160,000 clones, 60% to 80% of them seen only once. The sequence came from a man aged 45-65 years in good health and CMV-seropositive. The specimen sequenced was PBMCs. The rearrangement joins TRBV6-1 to TRBJ1-4, with D tentatively TRBD1 (5 bases). The CDR3 sequence is CAASLHQGGEKLFF. CDR3 coding DNA: TGTGCCGCCTCCCTTCACCAGGGAGGCGAAAAACTGTTTTTT.